This T cell receptor (beta chain) was obtained from a study of T cell repertoires in cytomegalovirus infection. Via MiXCR, TCRdb re-called the reads, giving one row per CDR3 protein. The table lists around 180,000 distinct CDR3 sequences, around 20% of them singletons. This clonotype was counted only a few times. The CDR3 spans 19 residues. Germline values: CDR1 LGHDT, CDR2 YNNKEL (reference sequence). The junction had 13 bases not matched to a gene; V was cut back by 5 bases and J by 0 bases. Sequencing input: PBMCs. This receptor was identified in a human donor in good health (CMV status not recorded). Some clones in this sample may be carry-over from other donors' samples. This sequence joins TRBV3-1 and TRBJ2-7, with 13 bases that match TRBD2. CDR3 amino acids: CASSNSRTSGRPSSYEQYF. CDR3 DNA sequence: TGTGCCAGCAGCAACAGTCGGACTAGCGGGAGACCGAGCTCCTACGAGCAGTACTTC.